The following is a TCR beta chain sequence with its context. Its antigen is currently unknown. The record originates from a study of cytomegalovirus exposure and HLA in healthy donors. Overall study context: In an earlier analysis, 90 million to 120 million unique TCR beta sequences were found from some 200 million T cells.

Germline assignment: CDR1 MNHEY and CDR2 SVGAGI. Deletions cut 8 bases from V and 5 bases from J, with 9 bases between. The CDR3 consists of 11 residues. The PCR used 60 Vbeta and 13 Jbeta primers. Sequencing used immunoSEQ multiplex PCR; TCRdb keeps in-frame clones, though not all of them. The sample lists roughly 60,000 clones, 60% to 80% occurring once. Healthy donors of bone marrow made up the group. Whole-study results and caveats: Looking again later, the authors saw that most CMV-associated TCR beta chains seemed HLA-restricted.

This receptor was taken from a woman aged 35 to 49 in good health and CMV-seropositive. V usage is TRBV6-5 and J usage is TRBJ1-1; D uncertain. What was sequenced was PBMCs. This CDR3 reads CASSRWTEAFF. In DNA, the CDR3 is TGTGCCAGCTCGAGGTGGACTGAAGCTTTCTTT.